One and the same sample provided the 11 T cell receptor beta chains below, sequenced in a study of beta chain features in type 1 diabetes. cDNA synthesis used the whole RNA isolate, giving expressed TCRB sequences. Clones were sequenced by immunoSEQ multiplex PCR, and TCRdb holds only the in-frame ones, with some missing. The sample has about 370,000 clones; around a tenth are singletons. Their antigens are not known. Study results and caveats: Moderate yet significant TCRB CDR3 shortening was seen in Type 1 diabetes patients in all four CD4+ subsets.

What was sequenced was central memory CD4+ T cells from blood. These TCRs come from a man aged 30 to 39 with type 1 diabetes.

The chain combines TRBV23-1 with TRBJ1-5, with 7 bases fitting TRBD1. TRBV23-1 is an ORF, with its function uncertain. V lost 7 bases, J lost 3 bases, and 18 bases stayed unmatched. This CDR3 has 18 residues. CDR3 protein: CASTRSQGYTGHNQPQHF. Here the CDR3 DNA reads TGCGCCAGCACCCGGTCACAGGGGTATACTGGTCACAATCAGCCCCAGCATTTT.

This clone was counted only a few times. The rearrangement uses TRBV10-2 and TRBJ1-1; D not resolved. V was clipped by 6 bases and J by 0 bases, with 14 bases between them. Germline V gene data show CDR1 as WSHSY and CDR2 as SAAADI. The CDR3 is 15 amino acids. The CDR3 sequence: CASRKDGNLNTEAFF. CDR3 nucleotide sequence: TGCGCCAGCAGGAAGGACGGAAACTTGAACACTGAAGCTTTCTTT.

Remarks on this clone: A clone one base away is much larger, so this may be a read error. The V call is TRBV7-3, the J call TRBJ2-3; D might be TRBD1 or TRBD2, each matching 5 bases. Germline V gene lookup returns CDR1 SGHTA and CDR2 FQGTGA. Trimming pared 1 base from V and 0 bases from J, leaving 5 bases between. The CDR3 length is 14 residues. The chain's CDR3 is CASSLRDSTDTQYF. CDR3 DNA sequence: TGTGCCAGCAGCTTAAGGGACAGCACAGATACGCAGTATTTT.

This clone was found a few times. V is TRBV19 and J is TRBJ2-7; 9 positions match TRBD1. V lost 5 bases, J lost 2 bases, and 10 bases stayed unmatched. Germline loops: CDR1 LNHDA, CDR2 SQIVND (reference sequence). The CDR3 consists of 16 residues. The CDR3 reads CASSSRRDRAPYEQYF. Here the CDR3 DNA reads TGTGCCAGTAGTTCCCGCAGGGACAGGGCACCCTACGAGCAGTACTTC.

This clone showed up just a few times. The V call is TRBV27, the J call TRBJ1-2; unclear D gene. The V gene lost 2 bases and the J gene lost 6 bases, with 10 bases spanning the gap. CDR3 length: 13 residues. Germline assignment: CDR1 MNHEY and CDR2 SMNVEV (reference sequence). The DNA of the CDR3 is TGTGCCAGCAGTTTAGTGCCCGGGGATGGCTACACCTTC. This translates into CASSLVPGDGYTF.

There are a few counts of this clone. The chain carries TRBV19 and TRBJ1-3, with D possibly TRBD1 on 5 matching bases. CDR3 length: 15 residues. V was trimmed by 6 bases and J by 3 bases, leaving 15 bases between them. Per germline, CDR1 LNHDA and CDR2 SQIVND (reference sequence). CDR3: CASSRDWDHGNTIYF. The DNA of the CDR3 is TGTGCCAGTAGCCGTGATTGGGACCATGGAAACACCATATATTTT.

This clone has at least ten counts. This chain joins TRBV2 and TRBJ2-1, with 9 bases aligning to TRBD1. This CDR3 comprises 15 residues. Germline V CDR1 and CDR2: SNHLY, FYNNEI. Trimming took 9 bases from V and 7 from J; bases not matched to a gene: 13. The CDR3 nucleotides are TGTGCCAGTTTGGTGGGGGACAGGGCTATGAATGAGCAGTTCTTC. Amino acid sequence: CASLVGDRAMNEQFF. Full variable domain (remainder filled in from reference TRBV2 and TRBJ2-1): EPEVTQTPSHQVTQMGQEVILRCVPISNHLYFYWYRQILGQKVEFLVSFYNNEISEKSEIFDDQFSVERPDGSNFTLKIRSTKLEDSAMYFCASLVGDRAMNEQFFGPGTRLTVL.

Concerning this clone itself: Other nucleotide sequences in the sample specify the same CDR3. The V and J genes are TRBV5-1 and TRBJ2-7; D gene ambiguous. The CDR3 runs 12 residues. Germline V lookup: CDR1 SGHRS, CDR2 YFSETQ. The V and J ends lost 0 bases and 3 bases respectively, with 4 bases between them. CDR3 DNA sequence: TGCGCCAGCAGCTTGGACTACTACGAGCAGTACTTC. It specifies CASSLDYYEQYF.

This chain uses TRBV6-6 with TRBJ2-7; maybe TRBD2 (5 bases). The CDR3 contains 14 residues. Germline V gives CDR1 MNHNY, CDR2 SVGAGI (reference sequence). V lost 0 bases to trimming and J lost 0 bases, with 6 bases between them. The CDR3 DNA follows: TGTGCCAGCAGTTACTCCGGGAACTCCTACGAGCAGTACTTC. Its protein product is CASSYSGNSYEQYF.

This clone was picked up many times. The chain is built from TRBV28 and TRBJ2-5; 8 nucleotides match TRBD2. The CDR3 runs to 15 residues. Germline V gene sequence: CDR1 MDHEN, CDR2 SYDVKM. The V and J ends lost 3 bases and 6 bases, in that order; junction bases with no gene match: 9. The CDR3 bases are TGTGCCAGCAGTTTTTCGTTCGGGAGGGAGAAGACCCAGTACTTC. The encoded protein is CASSFSFGREKTQYF.

The table lists this clone with a few counts. The V call is TRBV27, the J call TRBJ1-5; D perhaps matches TRBD1 (6 bases). The germline gives CDR1 MNHEY, CDR2 SMNVEV (reference sequence). There are 14 residues in the CDR3. The germline V and J ends were trimmed by 6 bases and 6 bases, with 15 bases remaining between them. The CDR3 region is CASRKGGWGQPQHF. The CDR3 region has the DNA TGTGCCAGCAGAAAGGGGGGTTGGGGTCAGCCCCAGCATTTT.